One and the same sample provided the 5 T cell receptor beta chains below, sequenced in a study of lymphopenia after photon versus proton radiotherapy. Assay used: immunoSEQ multiplex PCR; TCRdb lists only in-frame clones, some missing. The table includes approximately 65,000 clones, roughly 91% detected once. The sequencing used peripheral blood, collected from a patient treated with photon-based radiotherapy. These TCRs come from a woman aged 70 to 79 with pancreatic cancer.

CDR3 sequence reads: CSVKTGDYGYTF. The DNA of the CDR3 is TGCAGCGTTAAGACAGGGGACTATGGCTACACCTTC. V gene TRBV29-1 combines with J gene TRBJ1-2; TRBD1 agrees at 8 bases. Germline CDR1 SQVTM, CDR2 ANQGSEA. V trimming: 5 bases; J trimming: 3 bases; junction bases outside the gene matches: 2. The CDR3 is 12 amino acids.

This clone has a single count. The V and J genes are TRBV15 and TRBJ2-7; 9 nucleotides align to TRBD2. With 0 bases clipped from V and 3 bases from J, the junction kept 6 bases outside the gene matches. Germline CDR1 is LNHNV and CDR2 is YYDKDF (reference sequence). This CDR3 has 16 residues. CDR3 DNA: TGTGCCACCAGCAGAGATTCCGGCGGGAGGGGCTACGAGCAGTACTTC. Protein: CATSRDSGGRGYEQYF. Filled out from reference TRBV15 and TRBJ2-7, the complete variable domain reads DAMVIQNPRYQVTQFGKPVTLSCSQTLNHNVMYWYQQKSSQAPKLLFHYYDKDFNNEADTPDNFQSRRPNTSFCFLDIRSPGLGDTAMYLCATSRDSGGRGYEQYFGPGTRLTVT.

The table lists this clone with a few counts. The V and J genes are TRBV5-1 and TRBJ1-2; D remains ambiguous. The CDR3 has 16 amino acids. Per the germline V gene, CDR1 is SGHRS and CDR2 is YFSETQ. V lost 0 bases and J lost 5, with 17 bases in between. This CDR3 reads CASSLEERGRRYGYTF. The CDR3 region has the DNA TGCGCCAGCAGCTTGGAAGAGCGCGGGAGAAGATATGGCTACACCTTC. Combining the CDR3 with reference TRBV5-1 and TRBJ1-2 gives the whole variable domain KAGVTQTPRYLIKTRGQQVTLSCSPISGHRSVSWYQQTPGQGLQFLFEYFSETQRNKGNFPGRFSGRQFSNSRSEMNVSTLELGDSALYLCASSLEERGRRYGYTFGSGTRLTVV.

This rearrangement joins TRBV11-2 to TRBJ2-7; D may match TRBD1 or TRBD2 (5 bases each). The V gene lost 5 bases and the J gene lost 7 bases, with 24 bases spanning the gap. The CDR3 contains 16 residues. Germline V lookup: CDR1 SGHAT, CDR2 FQNNGV. The CDR3 region has the DNA TGTGCCAGCAGCCAACCGGGGAGCTGGACACCGAGGGAGCAGTACTTC. Protein sequence: CASSQPGSWTPREQYF.

The chain carries TRBV18 and TRBJ1-1; no clear D gene. Trimming took off 3 bases at V and 5 bases at J, with 13 bases between the two ends. This CDR3 has 14 amino acids. From germline, CDR1 is KGHSH and CDR2 LQKENI. The CDR3: CASSPGIGRTEAFF. The CDR3, as DNA: TGTGCCAGCTCACCCGGGATAGGGAGGACTGAAGCTTTCTTT.